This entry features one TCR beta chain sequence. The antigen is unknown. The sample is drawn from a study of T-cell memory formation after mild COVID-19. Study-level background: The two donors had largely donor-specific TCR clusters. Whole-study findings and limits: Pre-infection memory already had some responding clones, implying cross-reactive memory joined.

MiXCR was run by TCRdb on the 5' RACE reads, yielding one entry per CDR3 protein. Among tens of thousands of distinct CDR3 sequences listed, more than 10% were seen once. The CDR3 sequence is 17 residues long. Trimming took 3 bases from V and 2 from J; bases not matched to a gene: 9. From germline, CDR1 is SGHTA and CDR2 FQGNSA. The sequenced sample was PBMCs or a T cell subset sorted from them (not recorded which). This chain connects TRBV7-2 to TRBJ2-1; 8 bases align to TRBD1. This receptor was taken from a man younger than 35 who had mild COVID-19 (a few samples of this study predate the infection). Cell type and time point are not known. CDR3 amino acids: CASSFRPGTGPYNEQFF. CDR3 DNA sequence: TGTGCCAGCAGCTTTCGGCCGGGGACAGGCCCCTACAATGAGCAGTTCTTC.